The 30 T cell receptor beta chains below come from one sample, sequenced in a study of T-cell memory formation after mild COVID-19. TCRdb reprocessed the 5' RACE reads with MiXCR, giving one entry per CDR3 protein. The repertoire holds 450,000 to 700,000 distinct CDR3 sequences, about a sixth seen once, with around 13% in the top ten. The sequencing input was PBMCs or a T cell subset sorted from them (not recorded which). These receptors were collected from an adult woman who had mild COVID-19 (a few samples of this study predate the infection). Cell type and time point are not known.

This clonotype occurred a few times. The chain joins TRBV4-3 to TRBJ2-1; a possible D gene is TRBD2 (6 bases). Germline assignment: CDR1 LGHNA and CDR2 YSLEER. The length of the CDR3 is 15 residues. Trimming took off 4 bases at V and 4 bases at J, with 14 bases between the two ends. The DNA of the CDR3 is TGCGCCAGCAGCCCCTTTAGCGGTGTATACAATGAGCAGTTCTTC. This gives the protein CASSPFSGVYNEQFF.

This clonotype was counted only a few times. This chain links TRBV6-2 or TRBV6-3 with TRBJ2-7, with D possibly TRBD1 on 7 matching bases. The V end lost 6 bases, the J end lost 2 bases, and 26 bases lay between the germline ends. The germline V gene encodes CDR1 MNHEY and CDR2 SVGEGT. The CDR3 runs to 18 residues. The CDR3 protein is CASSNIGMRDSLPYEQYF. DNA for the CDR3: TGTGCCAGCAGCAACATCGGGATGCGGGACAGCCTCCCCTACGAGCAGTACTTC.

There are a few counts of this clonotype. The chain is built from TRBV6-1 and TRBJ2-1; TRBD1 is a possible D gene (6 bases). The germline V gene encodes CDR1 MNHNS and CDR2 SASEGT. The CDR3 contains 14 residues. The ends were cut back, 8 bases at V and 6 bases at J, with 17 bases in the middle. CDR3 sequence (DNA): TGTGCCAGCCTAGGGGGAATCCTCCCCAATGAGCAGTTCTTC. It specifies CASLGGILPNEQFF.

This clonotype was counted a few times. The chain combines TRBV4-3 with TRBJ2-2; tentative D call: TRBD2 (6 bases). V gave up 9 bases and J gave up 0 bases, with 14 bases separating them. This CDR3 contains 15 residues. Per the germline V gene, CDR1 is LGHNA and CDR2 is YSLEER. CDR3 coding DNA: TGCGCCAGTACCAGGAGGGTTTCGAACACCGGGGAGCTGTTTTTT. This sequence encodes CASTRRVSNTGELFF.

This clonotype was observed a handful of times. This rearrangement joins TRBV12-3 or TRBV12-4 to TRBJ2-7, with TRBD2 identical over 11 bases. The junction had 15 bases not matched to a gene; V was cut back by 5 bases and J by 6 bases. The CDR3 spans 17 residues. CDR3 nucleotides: TGTGCCAGCAGTCGTGGTTCTAGCGGGAGGACTTTGTTCGAGCAGTACTTC. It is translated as CASSRGSSGRTLFEQYF.

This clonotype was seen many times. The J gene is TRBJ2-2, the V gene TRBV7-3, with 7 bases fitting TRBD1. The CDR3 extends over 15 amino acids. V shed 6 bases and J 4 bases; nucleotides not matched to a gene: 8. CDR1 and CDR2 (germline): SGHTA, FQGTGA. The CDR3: CASRAGSGGTGELFF. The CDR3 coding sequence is TGTGCCAGCAGGGCCGGTTCAGGGGGCACCGGGGAGCTGTTTTTT. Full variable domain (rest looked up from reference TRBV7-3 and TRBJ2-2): GAGVSQTPSNKVTEKGKYVELRCDPISGHTALYWYRQSLGQGPEFLIYFQGTGAADDSGLPNDRFFAVRPEGSVSTLKIQRTERGDSAVYLCASRAGSGGTGELFFGEGSRLTVL.

The CDR3: CASRSDRTANTEAFF. The CDR3 region has the DNA TGCGCCAGCAGATCAGACCGGACAGCTAACACTGAAGCTTTCTTT. V gene TRBV4-1 combines with J gene TRBJ1-1; possible D gene TRBD1, 6 bases. Trimming pared 6 bases from V and 2 bases from J, leaving 16 bases between. The CDR3 sequence is 15 residues long. The germline CDR1 and CDR2 sequences are MGHRA and YSYEKL.

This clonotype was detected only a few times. CDR3 DNA: TGTGCCAGCAGCTTAGGCGGACACTATGAGCAGTTCTTC. This translates into CASSLGGHYEQFF. V gene TRBV7-9 combines with J gene TRBJ2-1, with D maybe TRBD1 (5 bases). Germline CDR1 is SEHNR and CDR2 is FQNEAQ (reference sequence). The CDR3 is 13 amino acids. The V end was cut by 1 base, the J end by 8 bases, with 9 bases between.

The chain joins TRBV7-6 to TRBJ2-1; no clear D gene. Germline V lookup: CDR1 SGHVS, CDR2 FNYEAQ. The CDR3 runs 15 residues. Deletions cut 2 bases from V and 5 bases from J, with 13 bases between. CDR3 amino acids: CASSLPGPSDNEQFF. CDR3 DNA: TGTGCCAGCAGCTTACCGGGTCCCTCTGACAATGAGCAGTTCTTC.

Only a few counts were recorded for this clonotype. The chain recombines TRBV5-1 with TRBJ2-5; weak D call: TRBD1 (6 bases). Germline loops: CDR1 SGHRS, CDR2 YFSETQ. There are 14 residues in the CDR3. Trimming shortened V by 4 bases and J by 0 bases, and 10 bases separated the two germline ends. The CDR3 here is CASSHGTNQETQYF. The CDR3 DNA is TGCGCCAGCAGCCACGGGACAAACCAAGAGACCCAGTACTTC.

The CDR3 nucleotides are TGCGCCAGCAGCCGAACGACTAGCGGGGGGGGAGATACGCAGTATTTT. Translating it yields CASSRTTSGGGDTQYF. The chain recombines TRBV4-1 with TRBJ2-3; 14 bases line up with TRBD2. CDR3 length equals 16 residues. Germline V gene data show CDR1 as MGHRA and CDR2 as YSYEKL. Losses at the gene ends were 4 bases for V and 5 bases for J; bases not matched to a gene: 5.

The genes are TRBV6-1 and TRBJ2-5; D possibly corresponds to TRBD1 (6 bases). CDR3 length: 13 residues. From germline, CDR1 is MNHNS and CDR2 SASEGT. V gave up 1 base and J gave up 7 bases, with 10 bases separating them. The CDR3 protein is CASSEVRGGTQYF. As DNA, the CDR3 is TGTGCCAGCAGTGAAGTCAGGGGTGGGACCCAGTACTTC.

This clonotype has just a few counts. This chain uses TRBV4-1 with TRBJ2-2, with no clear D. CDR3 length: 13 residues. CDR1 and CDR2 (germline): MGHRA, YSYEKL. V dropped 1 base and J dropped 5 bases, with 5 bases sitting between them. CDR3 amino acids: CASSQAGTGELFF. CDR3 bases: TGCGCCAGCAGCCAAGCCGGGACCGGGGAGCTGTTTTTT.

CDR3 region: CAWSQGNEKLFF. CDR3 DNA: TGTGCCTGGAGTCAGGGGAATGAAAAACTGTTTTTT. V is TRBV30 and J is TRBJ1-4, with D maybe TRBD1 (6 bases). V was pared by 2 bases and J by 5 bases, with 6 bases between. Germline loops: CDR1 GTSNPN, CDR2 SVGIG (reference sequence). The CDR3 totals 12 residues.

The CDR3 bases are TGCAGTGCTAGAGATAACAGCGAGAGGACCTCATACAATGAGCAGTTCTTC. Translation: CSARDNSERTSYNEQFF. This chain connects TRBV20-1 to TRBJ2-1, with D unclear. Deletions cut 0 bases from V and 4 bases from J, with 19 bases between. The germline V gene has CDR1 DFQATT and CDR2 SNEGSKA (reference sequence). The CDR3 extends over 17 amino acids.

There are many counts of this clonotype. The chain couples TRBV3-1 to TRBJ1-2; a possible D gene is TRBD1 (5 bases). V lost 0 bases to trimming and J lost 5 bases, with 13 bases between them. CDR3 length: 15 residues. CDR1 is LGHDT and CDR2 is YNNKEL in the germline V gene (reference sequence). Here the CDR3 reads CASSQDAGRNYGYTF. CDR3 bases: TGTGCCAGCAGCCAAGATGCGGGACGGAATTATGGCTACACCTTC.

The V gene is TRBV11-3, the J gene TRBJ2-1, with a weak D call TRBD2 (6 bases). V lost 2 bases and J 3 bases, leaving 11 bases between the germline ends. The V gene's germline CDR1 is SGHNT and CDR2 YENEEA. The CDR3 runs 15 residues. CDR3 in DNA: TGTGCCAGCAGCTTAAGTAGCGGATTCTACAATGAGCAGTTCTTC. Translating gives CASSLSSGFYNEQFF.

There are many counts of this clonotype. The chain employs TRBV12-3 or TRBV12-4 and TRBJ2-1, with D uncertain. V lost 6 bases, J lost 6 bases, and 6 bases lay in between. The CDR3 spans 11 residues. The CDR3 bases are TGTGCCAGCAGCCCCCGCAATGAGCAGTTCTTC. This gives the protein CASSPRNEQFF.

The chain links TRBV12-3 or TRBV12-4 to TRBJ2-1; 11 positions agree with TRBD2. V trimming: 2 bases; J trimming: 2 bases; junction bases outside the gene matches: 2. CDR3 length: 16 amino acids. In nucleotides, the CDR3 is TGTGCCAGCAGTTTAACTAGCGGGAGTACCTACAATGAGCAGTTCTTC. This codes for CASSLTSGSTYNEQFF.

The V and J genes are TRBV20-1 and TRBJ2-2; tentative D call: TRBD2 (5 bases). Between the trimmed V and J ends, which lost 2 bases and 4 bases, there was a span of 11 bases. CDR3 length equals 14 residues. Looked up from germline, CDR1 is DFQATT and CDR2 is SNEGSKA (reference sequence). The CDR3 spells CSARPPLGTGELFF. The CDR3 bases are TGCAGTGCTAGACCCCCACTAGGCACCGGGGAGCTGTTTTTT.

In DNA form, the CDR3 reads TGTGCCAGCCGCAGACGGTGGAACACTGAAGCTTTCTTT. Translating gives CASRRRWNTEAFF. The chain has TRBV6-2 or TRBV6-3 and TRBJ1-1; D uncertain. Per germline, CDR1 MNHEY and CDR2 SVGEGT. The CDR3 is 13 residues long. Trimming stripped 8 bases from V and 1 base from J, with 11 bases between.

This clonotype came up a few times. The CDR3 protein is CSVDPTGQVRQETQYF. In DNA form, the CDR3 reads TGCAGCGTTGATCCCACAGGACAGGTTCGCCAAGAGACCCAGTACTTC. The V gene is TRBV29-1, the J gene TRBJ2-5; 7 positions agree with TRBD1. The ends lost 3 bases at V and 1 base at J; junction bases unmatched: 11. This CDR3 contains 16 residues. Germline V gives CDR1 SQVTM, CDR2 ANQGSEA.

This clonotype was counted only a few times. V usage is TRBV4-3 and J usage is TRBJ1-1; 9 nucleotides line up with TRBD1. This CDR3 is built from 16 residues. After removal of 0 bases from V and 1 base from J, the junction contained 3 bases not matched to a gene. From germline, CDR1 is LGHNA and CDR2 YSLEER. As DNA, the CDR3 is TGCGCCAGCAGCCAAGATCGGACAGGGGAGAACACTGAAGCTTTCTTT. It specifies CASSQDRTGENTEAFF.

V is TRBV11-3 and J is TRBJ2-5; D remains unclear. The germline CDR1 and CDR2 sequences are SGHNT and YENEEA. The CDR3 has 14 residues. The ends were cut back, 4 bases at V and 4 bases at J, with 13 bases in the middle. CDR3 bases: TGTGCCAGCAGCTCCCCCGACGCGAGAGAGACCCAGTACTTC. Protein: CASSSPDARETQYF.

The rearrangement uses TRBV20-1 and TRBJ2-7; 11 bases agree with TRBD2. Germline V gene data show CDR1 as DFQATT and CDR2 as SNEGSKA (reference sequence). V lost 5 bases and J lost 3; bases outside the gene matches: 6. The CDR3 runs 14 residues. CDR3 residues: CSALLAGGHYEQYF. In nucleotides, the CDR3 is TGCAGTGCTTTGCTAGCGGGAGGACACTACGAGCAGTACTTC.

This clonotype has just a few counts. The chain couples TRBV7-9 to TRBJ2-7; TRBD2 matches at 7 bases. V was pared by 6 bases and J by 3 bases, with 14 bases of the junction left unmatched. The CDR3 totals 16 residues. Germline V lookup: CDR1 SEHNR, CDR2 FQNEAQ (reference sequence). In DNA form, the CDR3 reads TGTGCCAGCAGGCCCAGGTTAGGCGGGAGTAGCTACGAGCAGTACTTC. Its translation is CASRPRLGGSSYEQYF. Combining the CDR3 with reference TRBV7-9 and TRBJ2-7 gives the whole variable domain DTGVSQNPRHKITKRGQNVTFRCDPISEHNRLYWYRQTLGQGPEFLTYFQNEAQLEKSRLLSDRFSAERPKGSFSTLEIQRTEQGDSAMYLCASRPRLGGSSYEQYFGPGTRLTVT.

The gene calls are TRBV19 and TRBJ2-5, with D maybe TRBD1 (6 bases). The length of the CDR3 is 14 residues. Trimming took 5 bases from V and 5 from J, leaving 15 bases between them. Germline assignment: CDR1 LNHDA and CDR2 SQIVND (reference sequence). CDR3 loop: CASSFTGSSETQYF. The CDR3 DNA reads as TGTGCCAGTAGTTTCACAGGGTCATCGGAGACCCAGTACTTC. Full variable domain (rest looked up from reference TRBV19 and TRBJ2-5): DGGITQSPKYLFRKEGQNVTLSCEQNLNHDAMYWYRQDPGQGLRLIYYSQIVNDFQKGDIAEGYSVSREKKESFPLTVTSAQKNPTAFYLCASSFTGSSETQYFGPGTRLLVL.

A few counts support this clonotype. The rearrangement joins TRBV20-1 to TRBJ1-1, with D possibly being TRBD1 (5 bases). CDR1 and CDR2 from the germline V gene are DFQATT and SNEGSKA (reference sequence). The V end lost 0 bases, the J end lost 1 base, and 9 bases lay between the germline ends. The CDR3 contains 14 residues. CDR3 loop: CSARDQGKNTEAFF. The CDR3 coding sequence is TGCAGTGCTAGAGATCAGGGCAAGAACACTGAAGCTTTCTTT.

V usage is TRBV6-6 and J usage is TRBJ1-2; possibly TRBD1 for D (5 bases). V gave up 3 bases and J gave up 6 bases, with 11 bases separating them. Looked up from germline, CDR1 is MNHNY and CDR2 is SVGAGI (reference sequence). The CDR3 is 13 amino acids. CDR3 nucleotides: TGTGCCAGCAGTTATGGGGACGGAGATGGCTACACCTTC. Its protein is CASSYGDGDGYTF.

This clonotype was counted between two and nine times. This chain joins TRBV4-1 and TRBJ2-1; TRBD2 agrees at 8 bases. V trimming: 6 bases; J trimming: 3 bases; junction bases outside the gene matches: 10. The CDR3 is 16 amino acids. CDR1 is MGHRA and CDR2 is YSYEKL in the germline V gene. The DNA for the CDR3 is TGCGCCAGCAGACATACAGGGCGGGGGGACTACAATGAGCAGTTCTTC. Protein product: CASRHTGRGDYNEQFF.